One sample yielded the 7 T cell receptor beta chains listed below, sequenced in a study of Tregs in tolerant kidney transplant recipients. TCRdb keeps only in-frame clones here, not all; method: immunoSEQ multiplex PCR. The repertoire holds tens of thousands of clones, 90% to 95% seen once, with around 1.5% in the top ten. Mixed chimerism was transient after nonmyeloablative marrow transplants from related graft donors. Sequencing was performed on CD4+ T cells from blood (PBMCs), taken 12 months after the transplant. The receptor set was obtained from a human patient who received a combined kidney and bone marrow transplant. Some T cells may arise from the graft donor.

This chain joins TRBV7-6 and TRBJ2-2; 8 bases are shared with TRBD2. This CDR3 region has 15 residues. V shed 1 base, J shed 5 bases, and the junction held 3 bases outside the gene matches. The germline V gene encodes CDR1 SGHVS and CDR2 FNYEAQ. Here the CDR3 reads CASSLGGGSTGELFF. The CDR3 nucleotides are TGTGCCAGCAGCTTAGGCGGGGGGAGTACCGGGGAGCTGTTTTTT.

This rearrangement joins TRBV5-1 to TRBJ2-3, with TRBD1 matching 8 bases. Trimming took 4 bases from V and 2 from J; bases not matched to a gene: 6. Germline values: CDR1 SGHRS, CDR2 YFSETQ. The CDR3 has 15 amino acids. As DNA, the CDR3 is TGCGCCAGCAGCCCTGGACAGGGCCCCACAGATACGCAGTATTTT. This translates into CASSPGQGPTDTQYF.

In this sample, this clone turned up once. The chain uses TRBV7-8 and TRBJ2-7; TRBD1 matches at 7 bases. This CDR3 is 15 amino acids long. The V gene's germline CDR1 is SGHVS and CDR2 FQNEAQ. V shed 4 bases and J 4 bases; nucleotides not matched to a gene: 10. The CDR3 loop is CASSYRTGRWYEQYF. DNA of the CDR3: TGTGCCAGCAGCTATCGGACAGGCCGGTGGTACGAGCAGTACTTC.

The CDR3 sequence: CASSTELWDEQYF. The CDR3 DNA reads as TGTGCCAGCAGCACGGAGCTTTGGGACGAGCAGTACTTC. V gene TRBV7-2 combines with J gene TRBJ2-7; D remains unclear. V was trimmed by 5 bases and J by 5 bases, leaving 13 bases between them. The CDR3 is made up of 13 amino acids. From germline, CDR1 is SGHTA and CDR2 FQGNSA.

This clone was picked up a small number of times. This chain links TRBV18 with TRBJ2-7; TRBD2 matches 12 bases. Germline assignment: CDR1 KGHSH and CDR2 LQKENI. After removal of 3 bases from V and 6 bases from J, the junction contained 6 bases not matched to a gene. The CDR3 totals 15 residues. The chain's CDR3 is CASSPLAGGPFEQYF. The CDR3 bases are TGTGCCAGCTCACCGCTAGCGGGAGGGCCTTTCGAGCAGTACTTC.

This clone appeared a single time. The chain has TRBV4-2 and TRBJ2-5, with 9 bases that match TRBD2. Trimming took 3 bases from V and 1 from J; bases not matched to a gene: 3. There are 15 residues in the CDR3. Germline CDR1 LGHNA, CDR2 YNFKEQ. The CDR3 DNA reads TGTGCCAGCAGCCAGGCTAGCGGGGTCCAAGAGACCCAGTACTTC. It yields the protein CASSQASGVQETQYF.

J is TRBJ2-1 and V is TRBV21-1; TRBD2 is the table's D call and was not checked against the DNA. TRBV21-1 is recorded as a pseudogene. This CDR3 is 16 amino acids long. CDR3 DNA sequence: TGTGCCAGCAGCAAAGTTTCGGCGGGAGCTACAAATGAGCAGTTCTTC. It translates to CASSKVSAGATNEQFF.